This section outlines one TCR beta chain sequence together with its context. This clonotype has a count of ten or more. Its antigen is unknown. No base quality information exists; no much larger clone differs at one position. For repertoire sequencing, TCR beta CDR3 regions were amplified from RNA transcripts. A first-round RT-PCR used HTBI primers with the Qiagen OneStep RT-PCR kit, followed by a second-round multiplex PCR, size selection and purification. The libraries underwent paired-end sequencing with 100 bp reads on an Illumina HiSeq2000. The published analysis was carried out like this. SOAPnuke was used to process the reads, throwing out any read that had adapters, had uncalled bases, had a mean Phred below 15, or lacked an exact constant-primer or identifier match. COPE v1.2.5 was used to merge the high-quality paired reads. Unique nucleotide sequences were defined as clonotypes and aligned to IMGT TRB V, D and J references using MiTCR v1.1. Analysis was restricted to V-J combinations with a frequency above 0.0001, which covered just over 98% of repertoires. A TCR clonal expansion and chaos score per V-J combination was defined as the ratio of F50 clonal expansion to chaos observed in the TCRdist matrix. Welch's t-statistics and random forest were used to reduce the features to 10 to 15 V-J combinations, which were then used as input to a naive Bayes classifier. The Morisita-Horn index was used to measure how similar the thyroid and blood repertoires were. TCRdb handled the public reads itself, with Q25 trimming in fastp and clone calling in MiXCR, and kept productive beta chains. For every CDR3 protein sequence, its rows merge into one entry that carries the most common genes and DNA. The V and J calls here are based on TCRdb, not the publication. The sample table records around 1.1 million distinct CDR3 sequences; less than 45% of these occur just once. The ten largest account for around 10% of the sample.

These data belong to a study of Graves' ophthalmopathy and Graves' hyperthyroidism listed by TCRdb under 2018. Regarding the research as a whole: A patient counted as having stable hyperthyroidism if there was no progression to ophthalmopathy within 18 months of follow-up. In roughly 6 hyperthyroidism patients, the T-cell repertoire of thyroid tissue was compared with the T-cell repertoire of blood. A discovery set of 100 patients (more than 40 ophthalmopathy, about 55 stable hyperthyroidism) was enrolled to explore V-J signatures distinguishing ophthalmopathy from hyperthyroidism. After sampling, hyperthyroidism patients received methimazole starting at 30 mg daily, and ophthalmopathy patients received high-dose intravenous methylprednisolone. TCR beta repertoire signatures were used to distinguish Graves' ophthalmopathy from Graves' hyperthyroidism and to predict progression to ophthalmopathy. In total, under 150 blood samples were TCR-sequenced: 43 ophthalmopathy, 80 or so hyperthyroidism and 17 hyperthyroidism-to-ophthalmopathy patients. For independent validation, a separate cohort was made up of 18 hyperthyroidism patients plus 17 patients who later progressed from hyperthyroidism to ophthalmopathy. Findings and caveats that apply to the study as a whole: The 13-signature model separated ophthalmopathy from stable hyperthyroidism with 87.88% sensitivity and about 81% specificity in cross-validation, and 80%/75% in the test set. Most of the expanded thyroid clonotypes with a frequency above 0.001 were also detected in blood, and it was suggested that the thyroid immune response may be reflected by blood repertoires. In validation, the model predicted ophthalmopathy progression with 55% to 71% sensitivity and 72.22% specificity; around twelve predicted patients were CT-confirmed with GO in a median of approximately 6.5 months. Sample size was not statistically predetermined, and group allocation was not concealed from the investigators.

Hyperthyroidism patients were newly diagnosed, with disease duration under 2 months, and aged 18 to 65 years. Patients with other autoimmune diseases, uncontrolled infections, pregnancy or lactation were excluded from the study. Clinical symptoms, serum thyroxine, TRAb, thyroid ultrasound and orbital computed tomography formed the basis of the diagnosis. Total RNA was extracted using Trizol reagent, and RNA quality was checked on an Agilent 2100 Bioanalyzer. At the junction V is shortened by 4 bases and J by 2 bases, with 15 bases in between. CDR1 and CDR2 are drawn from the germline V gene: SGHDN, FVKESK. The cysteine opens and the phenylalanine closes a CDR3 of 15 amino acids. Only the CDR3 region is kept as DNA, spanning 45 bases read in frame from base 1.

The clonotype originates from an adult man with Graves' hyperthyroidism. This sequence uses TRBV14 and TRBJ2-7; the D element might be TRBD1 or TRBD2, as each aligns at 5 bases. Material: peripheral blood or thyroid tissue (not recorded which). The DNA sequence is TGTGCCAGCAGCCCACCCGGGACCGTCACCTACGAGCAGTACTTC. The encoded protein is CASSPPGTVTYEQYF. Reference TRBV14 and TRBJ2-7 genes cover what lies past the CDR3, so the full variable domain is EAGVTQFPSHSVIEKGQTVTLRCDPISGHDNLYWYRRVMGKEIKFLLHFVKESKQDESGMPNNRFLAERTGGTYSTLKVQPAELEDSGVYFCASSPPGTVTYEQYFGPGTRLTVT.